This T cell receptor (beta chain) came from a study of control samples from healthy donors and cancer patients. Repertoires were generated with immunoSEQ multiplex PCR, while TCRdb's copy carries only in-frame clones and drops some. The table lists under 150,000 clones, 93% of them singletons. The CDR3 totals 14 residues. V lost 8 bases to trimming and J lost 7 bases; unmatched junction nucleotides: 8. The germline CDR1 and CDR2 sequences are MNHEY and SVGAGI. The receptor's source is a young man in good health. Sequenced input: blood. V usage is TRBV6-5 and J usage is TRBJ1-4; 9 bases are shared with TRBD1. The CDR3, as DNA: TGTGCCAGCTACAGGGGGCCTCGTGGTGAAAAACTGTTTTTT. Translated, it gives CASYRGPRGEKLFF.